The rows below give T cell receptor beta chains drawn from one sample of a study of lymphopenia after photon versus proton radiotherapy. Measured with immunoSEQ multiplex PCR; TCRdb has only the in-frame clones, and not every one. Of thousands of clones listed, 76% are singletons. The sample was peripheral blood, taken from a patient treated with proton-based radiotherapy. The receptors were gathered from an elderly man with esophageal cancer. The CDR3 runs from the conserved cysteine through the conserved F or W. A D gene is named only where the DNA matches it firmly. Clone size is stated in some rows and not others, as once, few, many or a class when expanded.

TRBV7-6	13	TRBJ1-1	TRBD1	.	TGTGCCAGCAGCACGACAGGGGTCGGTGAAGCTTTCTTT	CASSTTGVGEAFF
TRBV15	14	TRBJ2-3	.	.	TGTGCCACCAGCAGACGTACCGGTCCGGATACGCAGTATTTT	CATSRRTGPDTQYF
TRBV11-3	13	TRBJ2-1	.	.	TGTGCCAGCAGCCCCGAGGTAGCTCGAGAGCAGTTCTTC	CASSPEVAREQFF
TRBV5-4	14	TRBJ2-3	TRBD1	.	TGTGCCAGCAGCTCCCGGGACAGGGTCCATACGCAGTATTTT	CASSSRDRVHTQYF
TRBV21-1	14	TRBJ2-7	.	.	.	CASSVAGGIYEQYF
TRBV30	11	TRBJ1-4	.	few	TGTGCCTGGAATTCGGATGAAAAACTGTTTTTT	CAWNSDEKLFF
TRBV19	18	TRBJ1-5	TRBD1	.	TGTGCCAGTAGTATTCCAGGACAGGGCGGTGTTAGTAATCAGCCCCAGCATTTT	CASSIPGQGGVSNQPQHF
TRBV7-9	15	TRBJ2-6	.	.	TGTGCCAGCAGCAGGGGAATCTCTGGGGCCAACGTCCTGACTTTC	CASSRGISGANVLTF
TRBV10-2	16	TRBJ1-3	.	.	TGCGCCAGCAGTGACCCCGTGGGGGGCTCTGGAAACACCATATATTTT	CASSDPVGGSGNTIYF
TRBV6-5	14	TRBJ2-3	.	.	TGTGCCAGTAGTTTGTACGGGAGCACAGATACGCAGTATTTT	CASSLYGSTDTQYF
TRBV6-5	14	TRBJ2-3	TRBD2	.	TGTGCCAGCAGGGGGGGACTATACACAGATACGCAGTATTTT	CASRGGLYTDTQYF
TRBV9	14	TRBJ2-1	TRBD2	large	TGTGCCACCTCGGGGGGGGGCCGTGACAATGAGCAGTTCTTC	CATSGGGRDNEQFF
TRBV7-2	14	TRBJ2-7	TRBD1	.	TGTGCCAGCAGCATAGTGGACAGGGGGTCCGAGCAGTACTTC	CASSIVDRGSEQYF
TRBV5-4	19	TRBJ2-4	TRBD2	.	TGTGCCAGCAGCTTTTTAAGCGGGAGGGCGATACTAGCCAAAAACATTCAGTACTTC	CASSFLSGRAILAKNIQYF
TRBV11-3	14	TRBJ1-6	TRBD1	.	TGTGCCAGCAGCTTAGTAGACAGGGATTCACCCCTCCACTTT	CASSLVDRDSPLHF
TRBV6-5	14	TRBJ2-1	.	.	TGTGCCAGCAGTTACTCGCGCAGGGAACATGAGCAGTTCTTC	CASSYSRREHEQFF
TRBV30	15	TRBJ1-1	TRBD1	.	TGTGCCTGGAGTGGAAAGACAGGGGTGAACACTGAAGCTTTCTTT	CAWSGKTGVNTEAFF
TRBV7-2	15	TRBJ2-7	.	few	TGTGCCAGCAGCTTAGCGCCCGTCAGGGAGTACGAGCAGTACTTC	CASSLAPVREYEQYF
TRBV5-4	15	TRBJ2-5	.	.	TGTGCCAGCAGCCCCGACAGGTTGGGACGAGAGACCCAGTACTTC	CASSPDRLGRETQYF
TRBV10-1	14	TRBJ1-1	.	large	TGCGCCAGCAGAGAGACACGACGGGATGCTGAAGCTTTCTTT	CASRETRRDAEAFF
TRBV7-2	15	TRBJ2-5	.	.	TGTGCCAGCAGCTTAGATCCGGGGGCGGTGGAGACCCAGTACTTC	CASSLDPGAVETQYF
TRBV9	15	TRBJ1-6	.	.	TGTGCCAGCAGCGTAGGACAAGTCGCAAATTCACCCCTCCACTTT	CASSVGQVANSPLHF
TRBV5-4	15	TRBJ2-5	TRBD2	once	TGTGCCAGCAGCTTGCCAGCGGGGGAGGGGGAGACCCAGTACTTC	CASSLPAGEGETQYF
TRBV7-3	14	TRBJ2-7	TRBD1	.	TGTGCCAGCAGCCCTGGGGACAGCTCCTACGAGCAGTACTTC	CASSPGDSSYEQYF
TRBV4-3	15	TRBJ1-5	.	few	TGCGCCAGCAGCCAAGACAGGGAGGGCAATCAGCCCCAGCATTTT	CASSQDREGNQPQHF
TRBV5-1	17	TRBJ2-5	TRBD2	.	TGCGCCAGCAGCTTGCTCGGGGGGGCCGGGTTCAAAGAGACCCAGTACTTC	CASSLLGGAGFKETQYF
TRBV4-1	13	TRBJ2-7	.	.	TGCGCCAGCAGCCAAGGGGGGGTCCTCGAGCAGTACTTC	CASSQGGVLEQYF
TRBV2	15	TRBJ1-5	TRBD1	.	TGTGCCAGCAGGGTTGACAGGGACCTTTATCAGCCCCAGCATTTT	CASRVDRDLYQPQHF
TRBV9	15	TRBJ1-3	.	.	TGTGCCAGCAGCGTGGAGGATAGCTCTGGAAACACCATATATTTT	CASSVEDSSGNTIYF
TRBV11-2	14	TRBJ2-7	.	.	TGTGCCAGCAGCTTAGATCCAGGGGCCTACGAGCAGTACTTC	CASSLDPGAYEQYF
TRBV12-5	11	TRBJ1-1	.	.	TGTGCTAGTGGCGATCAGAGCATTGCTTTCTTT	CASGDQSIAFF
TRBV6-5	14	TRBJ2-7	.	.	TGTGCCAGCAGTGACCGCTGGAGCTCCTACGAGCAGTACTTC	CASSDRWSSYEQYF
TRBV10-3	14	TRBJ1-5	.	few	TGTGCCATCAGAGGTGGGGGCGCGGATCAGCCCCAGCATTTT	CAIRGGGADQPQHF
TRBV28	15	TRBJ2-2	.	.	TGTGCCAGCACCACCTTGGTGGGCGACACCGGGGAGCTGTTTTTT	CASTTLVGDTGELFF
TRBV5-6	15	TRBJ1-5	.	once	TGTGCCAGCAGCTTGGGACAGGTTAACAATCAGCCCCAGCATTTT	CASSLGQVNNQPQHF
TRBV7-8	15	TRBJ1-3	.	.	TGTGCCAGCAGCCATATACAAGCGTCTGGAAACACCATATATTTT	CASSHIQASGNTIYF
TRBV29-1	13	TRBJ2-7	TRBD1	few	TGCAGCTACAGACAGGGCGAGACCTACGAGCAGTACTTC	CSYRQGETYEQYF
TRBV10-3	13	TRBJ1-4	TRBD1	medium-sized	TGTGCCATCAGTGAGGGGACAGGGAGAAAACTGTTTTTT	CAISEGTGRKLFF
TRBV27	13	TRBJ2-1	.	.	TGTGCCAGCAGTTTTAAAGAATACAATGAGCAGTTCTTC	CASSFKEYNEQFF
TRBV30	16	TRBJ2-7	.	.	TGTGCCTGGAGTTTCCTGACCGGGGGTAAATCCTACGAGCAGTACTTC	CAWSFLTGGKSYEQYF
TRBV18	14	TRBJ2-5	.	.	TGTGCCAGCTCACTGGGTCCGGGCCAAGAGACCCAGTACTTC	CASSLGPGQETQYF
TRBV7-1	18	TRBJ2-6	.	once	TGTGCCAGCAGCATCCAGCAACGAGGACAAAGTCGGGCCAACGTCCTGACTTTC	CASSIQQRGQSRANVLTF
TRBV5-6	15	TRBJ2-1	TRBD1	.	TGTGCCAGCAGCCGGACAGGCCAAACGTACAATGAGCAGTTCTTC	CASSRTGQTYNEQFF
TRBV19	14	TRBJ1-2	TRBD1	.	TGTGCCAGTAATCGAAAGGACAGGGGGCTCGGCTACACCTTC	CASNRKDRGLGYTF
TRBV27	15	TRBJ1-6	TRBD1	once	TGTGCCAGCAGTTTTACAGGGGGCTATAATTCACCCCTCCACTTT	CASSFTGGYNSPLHF